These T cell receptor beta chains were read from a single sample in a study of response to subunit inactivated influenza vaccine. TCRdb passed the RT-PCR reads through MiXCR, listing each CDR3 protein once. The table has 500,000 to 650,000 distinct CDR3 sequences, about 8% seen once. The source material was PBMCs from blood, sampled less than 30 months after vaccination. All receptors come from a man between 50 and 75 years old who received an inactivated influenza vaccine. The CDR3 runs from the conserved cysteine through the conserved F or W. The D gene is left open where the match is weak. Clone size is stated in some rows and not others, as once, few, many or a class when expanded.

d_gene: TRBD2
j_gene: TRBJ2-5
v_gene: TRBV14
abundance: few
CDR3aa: CASSRHLSSGQLQETQYF
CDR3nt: TGTGCCAGCAGCCGCCACCTTTCTAGCGGGCAGCTGCAAGAGACCCAGTACTTC

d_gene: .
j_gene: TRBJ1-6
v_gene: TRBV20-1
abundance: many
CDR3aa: CSARDHFGEGGSYNSPLHF
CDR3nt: TGCAGTGCTAGAGATCATTTTGGGGAAGGCGGTTCCTATAATTCACCCCTCCACTTT

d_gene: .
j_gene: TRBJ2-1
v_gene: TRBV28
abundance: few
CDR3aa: CASDATTGLNYNEQFF
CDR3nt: TGTGCCAGCGATGCCACTACGGGACTCAACTACAATGAGCAGTTCTTC

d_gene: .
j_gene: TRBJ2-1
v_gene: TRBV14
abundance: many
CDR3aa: CASSQFMAYLGIYNEQFF
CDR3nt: TGTGCCAGCAGCCAATTCATGGCGTATCTCGGCATATACAATGAGCAGTTCTTC

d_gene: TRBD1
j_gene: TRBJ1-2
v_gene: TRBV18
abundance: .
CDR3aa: CASSPYRGTYGYTF
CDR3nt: TGTGCCAGCTCACCCTACAGGGGTACTTATGGCTACACCTTC

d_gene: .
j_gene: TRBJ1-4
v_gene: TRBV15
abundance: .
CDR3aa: CATSRDSNEKLFF
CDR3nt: TGTGCCACCAGCAGAGATAGTAATGAAAAACTGTTTTTT

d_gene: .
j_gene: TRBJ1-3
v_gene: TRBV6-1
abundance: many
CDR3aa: CASTEIAGNTIYF
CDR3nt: TGTGCCAGCACCGAAATAGCTGGAAACACCATATATTTT

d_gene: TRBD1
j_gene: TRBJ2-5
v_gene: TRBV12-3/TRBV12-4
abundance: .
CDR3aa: CASRLQGAGQETQYF
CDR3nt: TGTGCCAGCAGACTACAGGGGGCAGGTCAAGAGACCCAGTACTTC

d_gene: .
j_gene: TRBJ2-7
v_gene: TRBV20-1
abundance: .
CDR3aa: CSARHIASGAYEQYF
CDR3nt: TGCAGTGCTAGACACATCGCATCAGGGGCCTACGAGCAGTACTTC

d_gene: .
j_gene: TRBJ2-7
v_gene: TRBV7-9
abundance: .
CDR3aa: CASSLGDSVEQYF
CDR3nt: TGTGCCAGCAGCTTGGGGGACTCGGTCGAGCAGTACTTC

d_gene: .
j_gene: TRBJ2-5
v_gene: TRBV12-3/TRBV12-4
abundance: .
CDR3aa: CASSGTDSFSAQYF
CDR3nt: TGTGCCAGCAGTGGCACGGACAGTTTTTCGGCCCAGTACTTC

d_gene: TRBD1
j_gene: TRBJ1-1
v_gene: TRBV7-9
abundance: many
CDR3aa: CASSLGQGARTEAFF
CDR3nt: TGTGCCAGCAGCTTAGGGCAGGGGGCGAGAACTGAAGCTTTTTTT

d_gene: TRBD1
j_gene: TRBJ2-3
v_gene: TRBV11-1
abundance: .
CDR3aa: CASSSRVGTGATDTQYF
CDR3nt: TGTGCCAGCAGCTCGCGAGTAGGGACAGGGGCCACAGATACGCAGTATTTT

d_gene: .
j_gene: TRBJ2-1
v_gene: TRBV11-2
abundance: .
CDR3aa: CASSLYQGAGEQFF
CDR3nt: TGTGCCAGCAGCTTATACCAAGGGGCTGGTGAGCAGTTCTTC

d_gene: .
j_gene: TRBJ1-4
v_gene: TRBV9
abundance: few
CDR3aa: CASSVSPDSNEKLFF
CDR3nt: TGTGCCAGCAGCGTCTCCCCGGATAGTAATGAAAAACTGTTTTTT

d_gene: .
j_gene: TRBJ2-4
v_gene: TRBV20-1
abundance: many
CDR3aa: CSASRGQKNIQYF
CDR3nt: TGCAGTGCTTCCCGTGGACAGAAAAACATTCAGTACTTC

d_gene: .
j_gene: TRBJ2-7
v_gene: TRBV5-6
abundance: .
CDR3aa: CASSLGWEPSYEQYF
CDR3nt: TGTGCCAGCAGCTTGGGGTGGGAGCCATCCTACGAGCAGTACTTC

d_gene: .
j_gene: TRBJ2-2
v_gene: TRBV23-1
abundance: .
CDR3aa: CASSQSETGAGTPGSCFF
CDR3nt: .

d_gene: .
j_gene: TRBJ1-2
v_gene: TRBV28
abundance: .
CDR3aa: CASTPGYGYTF
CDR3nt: TGTGCCAGCACCCCGGGCTATGGCTACACCTTC

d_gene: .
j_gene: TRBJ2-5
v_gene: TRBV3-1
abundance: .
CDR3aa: CASSQVHGRQETQYF
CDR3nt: TGTGCCAGCAGCCAAGTTCATGGACGGCAAGAGACCCAGTACTTC

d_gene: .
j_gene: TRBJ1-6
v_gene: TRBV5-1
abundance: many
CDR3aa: CASSVDTGRSPLHF
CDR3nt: TGCGCCAGCAGCGTTGACACGGGGCGGTCACCCCTCCACTTT

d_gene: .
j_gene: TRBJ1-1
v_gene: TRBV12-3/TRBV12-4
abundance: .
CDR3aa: CASSWSTEAFF
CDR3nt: TGTGCCAGCTCTTGGAGCACTGAAGCTTTCTTT

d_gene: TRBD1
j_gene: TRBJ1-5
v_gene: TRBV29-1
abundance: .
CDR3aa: CSAQGAKGEPQHF
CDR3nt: TGCAGCGCCCAGGGGGCGAAGGGGGAGCCCCAGCATTTT

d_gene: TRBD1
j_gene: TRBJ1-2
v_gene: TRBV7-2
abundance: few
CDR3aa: CASSLSGGGAGYGYTF
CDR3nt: TGTGCCAGCAGCTTATCAGGGGGAGGGGCCGGCTATGGCTACACCTTC

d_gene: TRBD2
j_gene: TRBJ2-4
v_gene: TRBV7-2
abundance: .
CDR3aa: CASSPGVAGGHNIQYF
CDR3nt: TGTGCCAGCAGCCCCGGGGTAGCGGGGGGCCACAACATTCAGTACTTC

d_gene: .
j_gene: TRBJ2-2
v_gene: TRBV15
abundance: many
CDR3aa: CATSRGYGELFF
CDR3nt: TGTGCCACCAGCAGGGGTTACGGGGAGCTGTTTTTT

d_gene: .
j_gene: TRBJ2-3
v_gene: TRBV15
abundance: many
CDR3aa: CATSRALQGRDTQYF
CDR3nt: TGTGCCACCAGCAGAGCCCTACAGGGCAGAGATACGCAGTATTTT

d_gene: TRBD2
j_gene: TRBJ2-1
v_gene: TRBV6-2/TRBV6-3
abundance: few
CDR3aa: CASSYSNPSGKDEQFF
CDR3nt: TGTGCCAGCAGTTACTCGAACCCTAGCGGGAAGGATGAGCAGTTCTTC

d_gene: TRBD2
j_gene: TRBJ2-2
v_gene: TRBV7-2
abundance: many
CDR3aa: CASSQGLAGTGELFF
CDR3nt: TGTGCCAGCAGCCAGGGACTAGCAGGCACCGGGGAGCTGTTTTTT

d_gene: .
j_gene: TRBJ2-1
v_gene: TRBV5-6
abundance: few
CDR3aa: CASSHEGVGYNEQFF
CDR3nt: TGTGCCAGCAGCCATGAGGGGGTGGGTTACAATGAGCAGTTCTTC

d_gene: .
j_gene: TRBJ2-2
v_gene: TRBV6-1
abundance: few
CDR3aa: CASSAYRSTGELFF
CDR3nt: TGTGCCAGCAGTGCATATCGTAGCACCGGGGAGCTGTTTTTT

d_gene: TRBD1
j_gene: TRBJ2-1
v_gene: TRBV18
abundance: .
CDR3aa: CASSPAGQGRNEQFF
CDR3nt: TGTGCCAGCTCACCAGCGGGACAGGGGCGGAATGAGCAGTTCTTC

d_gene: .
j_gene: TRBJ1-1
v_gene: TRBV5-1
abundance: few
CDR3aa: CASSLASRAGTEAFF
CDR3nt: TGCGCCAGCAGCTTGGCCTCACGGGCTGGGACTGAAGCTTTCTTT

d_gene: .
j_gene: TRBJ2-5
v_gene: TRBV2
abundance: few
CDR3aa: CASSDRRYQETQYF
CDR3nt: TGTGCCAGCAGTGACCGGCGCTACCAAGAGACCCAGTACTTC

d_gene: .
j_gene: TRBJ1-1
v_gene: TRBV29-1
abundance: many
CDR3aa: CSGYSGVNTEAFF
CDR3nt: TGCAGCGGCTACAGCGGAGTGAACACTGAAGCTTTCTTT

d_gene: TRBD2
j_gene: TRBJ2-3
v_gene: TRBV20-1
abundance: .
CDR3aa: CSAIAGGHTDTQYF
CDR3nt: TGCAGTGCTATAGCGGGAGGGCACACAGATACGCAGTATTTT

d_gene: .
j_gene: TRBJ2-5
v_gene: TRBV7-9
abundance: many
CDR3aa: CASSLNRIRQETQYF
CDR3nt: TGTGCCAGCAGCTTAAACAGGATTCGCCAAGAGACCCAGTACTTC

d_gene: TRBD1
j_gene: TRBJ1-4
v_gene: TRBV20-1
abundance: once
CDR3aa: CSALAGGNVLTNEKLFF
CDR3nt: TGCAGTGCTCTAGCAGGGGGTAATGTTTTAACTAATGAAAAACTGTTTTTT

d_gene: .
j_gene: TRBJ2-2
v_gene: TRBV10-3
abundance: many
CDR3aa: CAIRGVLQTGELFF
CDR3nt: TGTGCCATCAGGGGCGTTTTACAAACCGGGGAGCTGTTTTTT

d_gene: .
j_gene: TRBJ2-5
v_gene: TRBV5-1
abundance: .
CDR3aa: CASSLAVSSSDQETQYF
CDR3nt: TGCGCCAGCAGCTTGGCGGTGAGCTCTAGCGATCAAGAGACCCAGTACTTC

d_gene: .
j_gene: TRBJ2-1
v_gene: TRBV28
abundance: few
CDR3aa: CASSYLPPRTEHNEQFF
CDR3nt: TGTGCCAGCAGTTACTTACCTCCTCGGACAGAGCACAATGAGCAGTTCTTC

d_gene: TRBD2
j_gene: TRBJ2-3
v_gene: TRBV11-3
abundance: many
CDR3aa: CASSTGLAGIDTQYF
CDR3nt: TGTGCCAGCAGCACGGGACTAGCGGGCATAGATACGCAGTATTTT

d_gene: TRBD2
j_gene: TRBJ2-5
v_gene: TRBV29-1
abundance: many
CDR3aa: CSVDSGRAPAGTQYF
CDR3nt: TGCAGCGTTGATAGCGGGAGGGCACCGGCCGGGACCCAGTACTTC

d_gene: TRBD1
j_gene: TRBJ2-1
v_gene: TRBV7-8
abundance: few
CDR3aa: CASSPRAGQGTNNEQFF
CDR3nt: TGTGCCAGCAGCCCACGTGCGGGACAGGGGACCAACAATGAGCAGTTCTTC

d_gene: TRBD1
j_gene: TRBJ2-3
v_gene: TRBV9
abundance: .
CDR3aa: CASSPTSTGGVTDTQYF
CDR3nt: TGTGCCAGCAGCCCTACGTCCACAGGGGGAGTTACAGATACGCAGTATTTT

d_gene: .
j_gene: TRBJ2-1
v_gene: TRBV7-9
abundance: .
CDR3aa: CASSMDSYNEQFF
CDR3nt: TGTGCCAGCAGCATGGACTCTTACAATGAGCAGTTCTTC

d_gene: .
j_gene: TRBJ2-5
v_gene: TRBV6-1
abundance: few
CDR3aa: CASSPTPGLRTQYF
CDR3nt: TGTGCCAGCAGCCCAACTCCGGGCCTGCGAACCCAGTACTTC

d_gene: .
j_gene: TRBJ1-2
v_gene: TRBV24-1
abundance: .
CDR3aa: CATSEREDGYTF
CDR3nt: TGTGCCACCAGTGAGCGGGAAGATGGCTACACCTTC

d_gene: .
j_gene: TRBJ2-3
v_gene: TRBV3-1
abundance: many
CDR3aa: CASSQDPLVRTDTQYF
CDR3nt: TGTGCCAGCAGCCAAGATCCACTAGTTCGGACAGATACGCAGTATTTT

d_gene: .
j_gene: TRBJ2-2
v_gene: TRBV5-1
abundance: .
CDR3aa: CASSPSGTWNTGELFF
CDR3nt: TGCGCCAGCAGCCCCTCTGGGACTTGGAACACCGGGGAGCTGTTTTTT